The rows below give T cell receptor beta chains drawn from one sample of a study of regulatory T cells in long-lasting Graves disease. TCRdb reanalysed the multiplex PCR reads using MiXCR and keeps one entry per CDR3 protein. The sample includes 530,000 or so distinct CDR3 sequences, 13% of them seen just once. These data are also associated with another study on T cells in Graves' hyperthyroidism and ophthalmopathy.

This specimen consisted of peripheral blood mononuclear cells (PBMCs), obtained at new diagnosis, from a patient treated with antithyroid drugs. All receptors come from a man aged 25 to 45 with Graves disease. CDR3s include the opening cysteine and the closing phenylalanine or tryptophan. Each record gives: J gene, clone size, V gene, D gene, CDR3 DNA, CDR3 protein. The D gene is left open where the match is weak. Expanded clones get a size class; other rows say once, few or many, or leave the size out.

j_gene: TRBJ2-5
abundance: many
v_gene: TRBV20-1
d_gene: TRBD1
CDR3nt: TGCAGTGCTTCCACCGGGACAGAGTTTGGAGAGACCCAGTACTTC
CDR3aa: CSASTGTEFGETQYF

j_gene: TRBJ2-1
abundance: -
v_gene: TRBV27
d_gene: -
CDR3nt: TGTGCCAGCAGTTTACCGGGAGATGTCAATGAGCAGTTCTTC
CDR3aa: CASSLPGDVNEQFF

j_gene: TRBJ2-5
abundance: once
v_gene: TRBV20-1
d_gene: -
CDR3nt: TGCAGTGCTACTGGTGGCGACTTGGTCGCGGAGACCCAGTACTTC
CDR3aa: CSATGGDLVAETQYF

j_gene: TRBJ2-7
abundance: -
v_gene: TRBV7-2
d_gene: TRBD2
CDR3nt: TGTGCCAGCAGCCCGCTAGCGGGAGTCGAGCAGTACTTC
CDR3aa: CASSPLAGVEQYF

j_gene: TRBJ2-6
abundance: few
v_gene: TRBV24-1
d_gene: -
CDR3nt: TGTGCCACCAGTGATTCGGGACTCGGCTCTGGGGCCAACGTCCTGACTTTC
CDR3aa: CATSDSGLGSGANVLTF

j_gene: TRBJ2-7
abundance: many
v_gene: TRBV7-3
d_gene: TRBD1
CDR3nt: TGTGCCAGCAGCCGCGGGACAGGGTCCTACGAGCAGTACTTC
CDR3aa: CASSRGTGSYEQYF

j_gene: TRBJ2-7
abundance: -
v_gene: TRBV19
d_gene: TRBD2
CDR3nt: TGTGCCAGTAGTCCCCAACGGACTAGCGGGAGCTACGAGCAGTACTTC
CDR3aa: CASSPQRTSGSYEQYF

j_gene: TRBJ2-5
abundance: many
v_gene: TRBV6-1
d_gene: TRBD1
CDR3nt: TGTGCCAGCAGTGGGGGACAGTTCCAAGAGACCCAGTACTTC
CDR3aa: CASSGGQFQETQYF

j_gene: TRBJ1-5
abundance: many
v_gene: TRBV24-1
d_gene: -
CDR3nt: TGTGCCACCAGTGACACCCAGTATAGCAATCAGCCCCAGCATTTT
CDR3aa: CATSDTQYSNQPQHF

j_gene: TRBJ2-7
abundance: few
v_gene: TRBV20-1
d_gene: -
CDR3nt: TGCAGTGCTAGAAGTGCCCCCTACGAGCAGTACTTC
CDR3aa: CSARSAPYEQYF

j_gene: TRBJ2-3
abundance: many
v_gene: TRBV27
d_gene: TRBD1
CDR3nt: TGTGCCAGCAGTTTCTCAGGGGGTGATACGCAGTATTTT
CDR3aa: CASSFSGGDTQYF

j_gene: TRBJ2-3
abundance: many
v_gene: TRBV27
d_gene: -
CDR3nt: TGTGCCAGCAGTCCTCTACACATACGGGATACGCAGTATTTT
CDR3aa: CASSPLHIRDTQYF

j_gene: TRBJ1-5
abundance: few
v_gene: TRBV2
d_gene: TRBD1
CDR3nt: TGTGCCAGCAGTGAAGCAGGGGCAGGGGGTAATCGGCCCCAGCATTTT
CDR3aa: CASSEAGAGGNRPQHF

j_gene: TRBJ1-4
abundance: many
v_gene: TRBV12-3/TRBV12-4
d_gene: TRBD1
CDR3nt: TGTGCCAGCAGCCAGGACAGGGGTGGAGAAAAACTGTTTTTT
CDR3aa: CASSQDRGGEKLFF

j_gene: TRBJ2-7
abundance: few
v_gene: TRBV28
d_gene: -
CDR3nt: TGTGCCAGCAGCGAAGGGGTCCATACTTACGAGCGGTACTTC
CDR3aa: CASSEGVHTYERYF

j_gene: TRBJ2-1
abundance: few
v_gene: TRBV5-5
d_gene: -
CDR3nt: TGTGCCAGCAGCTTAGCGACGGCAAACAATGAGCAGTTCTTC
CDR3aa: CASSLATANNEQFF

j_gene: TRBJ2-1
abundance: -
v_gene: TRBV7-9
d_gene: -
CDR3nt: TGTGCCAGCAGGCTAGACAGCACCTCCTGCAATGAGCAGTTCTTC
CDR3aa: CASRLDSTSCNEQFF

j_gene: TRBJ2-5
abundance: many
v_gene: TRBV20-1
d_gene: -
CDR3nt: TGCAGTGCTAACTTAGCGGCCCAAGAGACCCAGTACTTC
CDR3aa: CSANLAAQETQYF

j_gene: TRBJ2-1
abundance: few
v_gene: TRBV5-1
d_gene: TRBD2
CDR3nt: TGCGCCAGCAGCCATGGACTAGCGGGTTTGAATGAGCAGTTCTTC
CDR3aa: CASSHGLAGLNEQFF

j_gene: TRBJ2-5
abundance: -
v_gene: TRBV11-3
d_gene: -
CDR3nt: TGTGCCAGCAGCTTAAGGGGCGGTACGAGCGGCGGAGAGACCCAGTACTTC
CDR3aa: CASSLRGGTSGGETQYF

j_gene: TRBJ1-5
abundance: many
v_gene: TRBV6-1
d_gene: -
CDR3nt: TGTGCCAGCAGCTCCACGGGCGGTCTTAGCAATCAGCCCCAGCATTTT
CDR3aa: CASSSTGGLSNQPQHF

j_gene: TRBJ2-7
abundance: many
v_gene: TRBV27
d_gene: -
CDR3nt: TGTGCCTGCAGTTTGGCGGAGAGCGGCTACGAGCAGTACTTC
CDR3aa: CACSLAESGYEQYF

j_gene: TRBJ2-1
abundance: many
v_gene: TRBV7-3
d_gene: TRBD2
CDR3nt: TGTGCCAGCAGCTTACTCCCTAGCGGAAGCTCCTACAATGAGCAGTTCTTC
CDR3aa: CASSLLPSGSSYNEQFF

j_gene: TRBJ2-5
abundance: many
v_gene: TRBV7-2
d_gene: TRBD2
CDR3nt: TGTGCCAGCAGCCCGCGGGGGGGGGTGGAGGAGACCCAGTACTTC
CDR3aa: CASSPRGGVEETQYF

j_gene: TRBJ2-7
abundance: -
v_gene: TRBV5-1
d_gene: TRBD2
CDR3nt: TGCGCCAGCAGCCATAAGGGACTAGCGGGAGGGTATGAGCAGTACTTC
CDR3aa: CASSHKGLAGGYEQYF

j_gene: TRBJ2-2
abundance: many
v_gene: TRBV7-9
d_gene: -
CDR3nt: TGTGCCACCCTCGACGGGGAGCTGTTTTTT
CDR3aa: CATLDGELFF

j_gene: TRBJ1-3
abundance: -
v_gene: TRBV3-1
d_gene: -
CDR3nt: TGTGCCAGCAGCCAAGGACCGTTGTCCTCTGGAAACACCATATATTTT
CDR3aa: CASSQGPLSSGNTIYF